This TCR beta chain was recovered during a study of blood T cell repertoires in COVID-19 (dated by TCRdb to 2020 to 2021). Notes on the research overall: Collaborator samples came from the United States, Italy and Spain and covered acute and convalescent phases of COVID-19. The prospective study material was composed of cDNA or gDNA derived from T cells, B-cell-depleted T cells, or PBMCs. Subjects who had been exposed to COVID-19, were actively infected with it, or had recovered from it provided the deeply sampled blood TCRbeta repertoires that made up the dataset. The repertoires were released in a freely available public database meant as a resource for research on the immune response to SARS-CoV-2. The samples were drawn from two sources: the first 160 participants of the ongoing ImmuneRACE study, and 1,200 or so subjects contributed by 6 global collaborators. Sample metadata almost always included a de-identified subject ID, COVID-19 status, age in years and sex. Where available, HLA class I and class II types were taken from metadata supplied by the sample provider and were not determined by assay-based typing. Overall study results and their limits: Clinical and demographic metadata were provided uncurated, with the amount varying by source and participant.

TCRbeta CDR3 regions were amplified from genomic DNA by means of the immunoSEQ Assay, a bias-controlled multiplex PCR. As for how the authors treated the data: Within the assay, amplification of reference gene primers was used to estimate how many nucleated cells each sample contained. Sequence reads were collapsed and filtered to measure the absolute abundance of every unique TCRbeta CDR3 rearrangement. Productive Simpson clonality was computed per sample as the square root of Simpson's diversity index over productive rearrangements. TCRdb re-hosts the immuneACCESS table, in-frame sequences only. Its copies lack some clones; in the studies checked, an unresolved V gene accounts for under half of them, and the cause for the rest is not known. V and J calls and clone size come straight from that table; D and trimming were deduced from the DNA. This sample holds 55,000 to 65,000 clones; about 83% were observed only once. Clones ranked in the top ten supply around 3.8% of the sample.

V is trimmed back by 4 bases and J by 4 bases, and the junction contains 10 bases that no gene match accounts for. Including the terminal cysteine and phenylalanine, the CDR3 comprises 16 residues. The CDR3 DNA has 48 bases and is translated from base 1. CDR1 and CDR2 are read off the germline V gene (reference sequence) as SGHNT and YYREEE. As regards this clone: Its antigen has not been determined. No base-level quality is on record; no much larger clone is a single base apart.

The collaborating institutions used their own protocols to collect whole blood in K2EDTA tubes. For TCRbeta analysis, collaborators shipped samples as frozen whole blood, isolated PBMCs, or DNA extracted from either of those sample types. What was sequenced was peripheral blood. The TCR sequence derives from a woman older than 75 with acute or convalescent COVID-19. The sequence links TRBV5-4 to TRBJ2-3, and TRBD2 aligns with 9 junction nucleotides. The nucleotide sequence is TGTGCCAGCAGCCCGATCGGGCGGGAGGGCCCAGATACGCAGTATTTT. It encodes CASSPIGREGPDTQYF.